This T cell receptor beta chain was sequenced for a study of blood T cell repertoires in COVID-19. Only in-frame clones appear in the TCRdb table, and some are missing; sequencing was by immunoSEQ multiplex PCR. The sample carries 150,000 to 200,000 clones, 82% recorded once. Germline assignment: CDR1 SSHAT and CDR2 FNYEAQ (reference sequence). This CDR3 contains 15 residues. A word on this clone: At one boundary the junction diverges from the germline segment, which might be a read error.

This chain connects TRBV7-7 to TRBJ2-5; D is perhaps TRBD1 (5 bases). Source material: peripheral blood. The clonotype was recovered from a woman aged 40 to 55 with COVID-19, enrolled during active disease. CDR3 in amino acids: CASSLAGSVRETQYF. DNA of the CDR3: TGTGCTAGCAGCTTGGCAGGGTCGGTTCGTGAGACCCAGTACTTC. Variable domain in full (rest from reference TRBV7-7 and TRBJ2-5): GAGVSQSPRYKVTKRGQDVTLRCDPISSHATLYWYQQALGQGPEFLTYFNYEAQPDKSGLPSDRFSAERPEGSISTLTIQRTEQRDSAMYRCASSLAGSVRETQYFGPGTRLLVL.